These 13 T cell receptor beta chains came from one sample sequenced in a study of stem cell transplantation in POMP-related autoinflammatory disease (dated by TCRdb to the early 2020s). The library was produced with the immunoSEQ multiplex PCR assay. TCRdb took this table from immuneACCESS and kept in-frame rearrangements with V and J called. Such tables lack part of the clones; where checked against another copy, unresolved V genes explain under half of the gap, and the rest is unexplained. This sample comprises about 500 clones, approximately 89% of them detected only once. Approximately 7.6% of the sample belongs to the ten largest clones. The time point label, as the study defines it: after hematopoietic stem cell transplant. The specimen comprised CD4+ follicular helper T cells (Tfh) from PBMCs, sampled after stem cell transplantation. In the paper's terms, the cell subset or site label means: T follicular helper cells. The receptor source for this set is a human patient with POMP-related autoinflammation and immune dysregulation (PRAID). Post transplant, some T cells may arise from the graft donor.

This clone occurred once. The CDR3 loop reads CAWSDFDRGLTEAFF. The CDR3 nucleotides are TGTGCCTGGAGTGACTTCGACAGGGGGCTTACTGAAGCTTTCTTT. The rearrangement joins TRBV30 to TRBJ1-1; 10 positions agree with TRBD1. The germline V gene encodes CDR1 GTSNPN and CDR2 SVGIG (reference sequence). CDR3 length: 15 residues. V dropped 1 base and J dropped 5; count of bases not matched to a gene: 7. The variable domain in full, with the rest retrieved from reference TRBV30 and TRBJ1-1, is SQTIHQWPATLVQPVGSPLSLECTVEGTSNPNLYWYRQAAGRGLQLLFYSVGIGQISSEVPQNLSASRPQDRQFILSSKKLLLSDSGFYLCAWSDFDRGLTEAFFGQGTRLTVV.

This chain connects TRBV19 to TRBJ2-7; 10 positions agree with TRBD2. Germline CDR1 LNHDA, CDR2 SQIVND (reference sequence). This CDR3 is 14 amino acids long. V shed 5 bases and J 3 bases; nucleotides not matched to a gene: 4. The CDR3 nucleotides are TGTGCCAGTAGTCTTGCTAGCGGGAGCTACGAGCAGTACTTC. Its translation is CASSLASGSYEQYF.

CDR3 nucleotide sequence: TGTGCCAGTAGTCGGGTGGACCAAGAGACCCAGTACTTC. It is translated as CASSRVDQETQYF. The rearrangement joins TRBV19 to TRBJ2-5; D not resolved. V dropped 5 bases and J dropped 0 bases, with 7 bases sitting between them. Germline V gene lookup returns CDR1 LNHDA and CDR2 SQIVND (reference sequence). This CDR3 is 13 amino acids long.

This chain joins TRBV3-1 (or the pseudogene TRBV3-2) and TRBJ2-1; D remains ambiguous. This CDR3 spans 16 amino acids. Germline-derived CDR1 and CDR2 are LGHDT and YNNKEL (reference sequence). The ends were cut back, 4 bases at V and 0 bases at J, with 13 bases in the middle. The CDR3 nucleotides are TGTGCCAGCAGCCCCGGTCTGACAACCTCCTACAATGAGCAGTTCTTC. Amino acids: CASSPGLTTSYNEQFF.

The gene calls are TRBV7-9 and TRBJ2-2, with D perhaps given as TRBD1 or TRBD2 (5 bases each). CDR3 length equals 14 residues. CDR1 SEHNR and CDR2 FQNEAQ come from the germline V gene (reference sequence). Trimming pared 0 bases from V and 7 bases from J, leaving 9 bases between. In DNA, the CDR3 is TGTGCCAGCAGCTTAGCGAGGGGTCGCGGGGAGCTGTTTTTT. Residues: CASSLARGRGELFF.

V and J are TRBV19 and TRBJ2-2; 12 nucleotides agree with TRBD2. The CDR3 contains 17 residues. Germline V gene data show CDR1 as LNHDA and CDR2 as SQIVND (reference sequence). V lost 9 bases and J lost 1; bases outside the gene matches: 9. As DNA, the CDR3 is TGTGCCAGCTCTAGCGGGAGGGCCATCTGGAACACCGGGGAGCTGTTTTTT. This encodes CASSSGRAIWNTGELFF.

The CDR3 DNA sequence: TGTGCCAGTAGTTACCGGGCCTCCCAAAGGGACTATGGCTACACCTTC. It translates to CASSYRASQRDYGYTF. The chain couples TRBV19 to TRBJ1-2, with D unresolved. The V gene lost 5 bases and the J gene lost 3 bases, with 19 bases spanning the gap. The length of the CDR3 is 16 residues. In germline, CDR1 is LNHDA, CDR2 SQIVND (reference sequence).

The J gene is TRBJ1-1, the V gene TRBV11-3; 10 nucleotides match TRBD1. Losses at the gene ends were 5 bases for V and 10 bases for J; bases not matched to a gene: 4. This CDR3 is 12 amino acids long. Germline values: CDR1 SGHNT, CDR2 YENEEA. The CDR3 spells CASSLRTGGAFF. For the CDR3, the DNA is TGTGCCAGCAGCCTCCGGACAGGGGGAGCTTTCTTT.

V and J are TRBV5-4 and TRBJ2-1; D possibly corresponds to TRBD1 (5 bases). Germline V gene sequence: CDR1 SGHNT, CDR2 YYREEE (reference sequence). V was cut by 0 bases and J by 3 bases, with 10 bases left in between. The CDR3 is made up of 15 amino acids. The CDR3 bases are TGTGCCAGCAGCTTGGATGGAGACAGCTACAATGAGCAGTTCTTC. The encoded protein is CASSLDGDSYNEQFF.

The chain is built from TRBV28 and TRBJ2-5; 7 bases map to TRBD2. The trim removed 5 bases at V and 3 bases at J, leaving 9 bases unmatched. The CDR3 is 15 residues long. Germline V lookup: CDR1 MDHEN, CDR2 SYDVKM. The CDR3 nucleotides read TGTGCCAGCAGTCCCCCGGGACTATCTAAAGAGACCCAGTACTTC. It codes for CASSPPGLSKETQYF.

V usage is TRBV28 and J usage is TRBJ2-2, with 9 positions matching TRBD1. The trim removed 4 bases at V and 6 bases at J, leaving 9 bases unmatched. The V gene's germline CDR1 is MDHEN and CDR2 SYDVKM. This CDR3 comprises 16 residues. The CDR3 loop is CASSSRRDRAAGELFF. CDR3 in DNA: TGTGCCAGCAGTTCCCGCCGGGACAGGGCGGCCGGGGAGCTGTTTTTT.

The chain uses TRBV3-1 (or the pseudogene TRBV3-2) and TRBJ2-1; TRBD2 matches 14 bases. CDR3 length equals 16 residues. The germline gives CDR1 LGHDT, CDR2 YNNKEL (reference sequence). V lost 5 bases, J lost 2 bases, and 2 bases stayed unmatched. The CDR3 nucleotides read TGTGCCAGCAGCTTGACTAGCGGGAGGGCCTACAATGAGCAGTTCTTC. Residues: CASSLTSGRAYNEQFF.

The V gene is TRBV6-1, the J gene TRBJ2-1, with D possibly being TRBD2 (6 bases). The germline V gene has CDR1 MNHNS and CDR2 SASEGT. The CDR3 is 16 residues long. Trimming removed 2 bases at V and 7 bases at J, with 18 bases between. CDR3: CASSEMMAGSENEQFF. In DNA, the CDR3 is TGTGCCAGCAGTGAAATGATGGCGGGGAGTGAGAATGAGCAGTTCTTC.